This TCR beta chain was retrieved from a study of T cells in Graves' hyperthyroidism and ophthalmopathy. In its sample, this clonotype was seen a few times. The investigators amplified TCR beta CDR3 regions from RNA transcripts. Carried out on the TCR CDR3, a first-round RT-PCR used the HTBI primer set. TCRdb used MiXCR to reprocess the multiplex PCR reads, holding one entry per CDR3 protein. The data hold roughly 720,000 distinct CDR3 sequences, with 15% to 20% observed a single time. Orbital computed tomography and thyroid ultrasound, together with serum TRAb and thyroxine and clinical symptoms, were used for diagnoses. The V and J ends lost 1 base and 6 bases respectively, with 13 bases between them. The germline V gene encodes CDR1 KGHSH and CDR2 LQKENI. The CDR3 contains 14 residues.

This sequence was found in a man aged 45 to 65 with Graves' hyperthyroidism. V gene TRBV18 combines with J gene TRBJ2-7; the D gene is possibly TRBD1 (7 bases). The sample consisted of blood. CDR3 sequence: CASSPRRGLSEQYF. Here the CDR3 DNA reads TGTGCCAGCTCACCACGGAGGGGGCTAAGCGAGCAGTACTTC.